Presented here are 24 T cell receptor beta chains from one specimen sequenced in a study of blood T cell repertoires in COVID-19. This table comes from immunoSEQ multiplex PCR, and its TCRdb copy is limited to in-frame clones, with some not included. The sample contains about 70,000 clones, 83% of which appear only once. The sequencing sample was made of peripheral blood. The origin of the receptors is a man aged 30-40 years with COVID-19, enrolled during active disease.

There are a few counts of this clone. The CDR3 nucleotides are TGCGCCAGCAGCATAGGGACAGCAACCTACGAGCAGTACTTC. It codes for CASSIGTATYEQYF. V is TRBV5-1 and J is TRBJ2-7; 7 positions agree with TRBD1. This CDR3 comprises 14 residues. After removal of 4 bases from V and 2 bases from J, the junction contained 6 bases not matched to a gene. The V gene's germline CDR1 is SGHRS and CDR2 YFSETQ.

This clone was recorded once. Different DNA sequences within this sample yield the same CDR3. This chain's CDR3 is CASSPRVGGDYGYTF. The CDR3 DNA is TGTGCCAGTAGTCCCAGGGTTGGGGGGGACTATGGCTACACCTTC. The chain is built from TRBV19 and TRBJ1-2, with D possibly matching TRBD1 (5 bases). V gave up 5 bases and J gave up 3 bases, with 16 bases separating them. The CDR3 contains 15 residues. The germline gives CDR1 LNHDA, CDR2 SQIVND (reference sequence).

This clone has only a few counts. The chain has TRBV7-2 and TRBJ1-1, with 7 bases fitting TRBD1. The CDR3 runs to 15 residues. After removal of 4 bases from V and 3 bases from J, the junction contained 8 bases not matched to a gene. Germline values: CDR1 SGHTA, CDR2 FQGNSA. This CDR3 reads CASSSLQGTYTEAFF. The CDR3 DNA sequence: TGTGCCAGCAGCTCCTTACAGGGGACGTACACTGAAGCTTTCTTT.

The chain joins TRBV7-3 to TRBJ2-3, with 12 bases that match TRBD2. Germline V gives CDR1 SGHTA, CDR2 FQGTGA. Losses at the gene ends were 1 base for V and 3 bases for J; bases not matched to a gene: 11. This CDR3 region has 19 residues. DNA for the CDR3: TGTGCCAGCAGCTTAAATCCAGGGACGGGGACTAGCGGGACAGATACGCAGTATTTT. Translated: CASSLNPGTGTSGTDTQYF.

The chain couples TRBV6-2 or TRBV6-3 to TRBJ1-2; 7 bases align to TRBD1. The length of the CDR3 is 12 residues. The V segment lost 6 bases and the J segment 7 bases; nucleotides outside the gene matches: 5. The germline CDR1 and CDR2 sequences are MNHEY and SVGEGT. The CDR3 sequence is CASSARGSGYTF. The CDR3 coding sequence is TGTGCCAGCAGCGCCAGGGGGTCTGGCTACACCTTC.

V gene TRBV3-1 (or the pseudogene TRBV3-2) combines with J gene TRBJ1-4; D not resolved. Trimming cost V 0 bases and J 7 bases, with 6 bases left between them. Germline V gene sequence: CDR1 LGHDT, CDR2 YNNKEL (reference sequence). The CDR3 is 13 residues long. The CDR3 sequence: CASSQESFEKLFF. CDR3 sequence (DNA): TGTGCCAGCAGCCAAGAGTCGTTTGAAAAACTGTTTTTT.

The V call is TRBV29-1, the J call TRBJ2-5; maybe TRBD2 (6 bases). The germline gives CDR1 SQVTM, CDR2 ANQGSEA. The CDR3 has 11 residues. Deletions cut 7 bases from V and 7 bases from J, with 13 bases between. The CDR3 loop is CSDHQGGTQYF. CDR3 nucleotides: TGCAGCGACCATCAGGGAGGGACCCAGTACTTC.

The chain recombines TRBV28 with TRBJ1-2; tentative D call: TRBD1 (6 bases). The V gene's germline CDR1 is MDHEN and CDR2 SYDVKM. The length of the CDR3 is 14 residues. With 5 bases removed from V and 2 bases from J, the gap between germline ends came to 12 bases. The CDR3 loop is CASSPGTRNYGYTF. The CDR3, as DNA: TGTGCCAGCAGTCCAGGGACAAGAAACTATGGCTACACCTTC.

This chain joins TRBV7-2 and TRBJ1-1, with a tentative D call TRBD1 (5 bases). Deletions cut 3 bases from V and 3 bases from J, with 8 bases between. In germline, CDR1 is SGHTA, CDR2 FQGNSA. The CDR3 is made up of 13 amino acids. The CDR3 here is CASSLGGDTEAFF. CDR3 nucleotides: TGTGCCAGCAGCTTGGGGGGGGACACTGAAGCTTTCTTT.

The chain couples TRBV28 to TRBJ1-4; unclear D gene. This CDR3 contains 16 residues. Trimming took off 7 bases at V and 0 bases at J, with 15 bases between the two ends. The germline V gene has CDR1 MDHEN and CDR2 SYDVKM. CDR3 in amino acids: CASTKMGAATNEKLFF. CDR3 bases: TGTGCCAGCACCAAAATGGGAGCAGCAACTAATGAAAAACTGTTTTTT.

This chain joins TRBV19 and TRBJ2-3; D perhaps matches TRBD2 (5 bases). The V and J ends lost 1 base and 0 bases respectively, with 14 bases between them. The CDR3 runs to 17 residues. Germline V gene lookup returns CDR1 LNHDA and CDR2 SQIVND (reference sequence). CDR3 sequence (DNA): TGTGCCAGTAGTATAGCCCCGCTGTCGGGGAGCACAGATACGCAGTATTTT. Translated: CASSIAPLSGSTDTQYF.

The chain couples TRBV2 to TRBJ1-2, with 9 bases matching TRBD1. The CDR3 sequence is 15 residues long. Germline values: CDR1 SNHLY, CDR2 FYNNEI. V gave up 4 bases and J gave up 6 bases; unmatched junction bases: 9. Here the CDR3 reads CASSVVGTGINGYTF. The CDR3 region has the DNA TGTGCCAGCAGTGTGGTGGGGACAGGGATAAATGGCTACACCTTC. Full variable domain (rest looked up from reference TRBV2 and TRBJ1-2): EPEVTQTPSHQVTQMGQEVILRCVPISNHLYFYWYRQILGQKVEFLVSFYNNEISEKSEIFDDQFSVERPDGSNFTLKIRSTKLEDSAMYFCASSVVGTGINGYTFGSGTRLTVV.

The genes are TRBV5-6 and TRBJ1-5, with D possibly being TRBD1 (5 bases). Trimming removed 2 bases from V and 5 bases from J, with 11 bases in between. There are 14 residues in the CDR3. Germline V lookup: CDR1 SGHDT, CDR2 YYEEEE. CDR3 amino acids: CASSLTGRDQPQHF. DNA of the CDR3: TGTGCCAGCAGCTTAACAGGCAGGGATCAGCCCCAGCATTTT.

The chain carries TRBV7-9 and TRBJ1-4, with TRBD1 identical over 7 bases. Germline V lookup: CDR1 SEHNR, CDR2 FQNEAQ (reference sequence). The CDR3 has 14 amino acids. Losses at the gene ends were 2 bases for V and 8 bases for J; bases not matched to a gene: 5. CDR3 sequence (DNA): TGTGCCAGCAGCTTAACCCAGGGGGGCGAAAAACTGTTTTTT. It encodes CASSLTQGGEKLFF.

The gene calls are TRBV27 and TRBJ1-3; D is unresolved. Germline CDR1 is MNHEY and CDR2 is SMNVEV (reference sequence). V was shortened by 5 bases and J by 0 bases, with 11 bases between the two germline ends. The CDR3 contains 15 residues. The CDR3 sequence: CASSPQRGSGNTIYF. CDR3 DNA sequence: TGTGCCAGCAGTCCACAAAGAGGCTCTGGAAACACCATATATTTT.

The J gene is TRBJ1-2, the V gene TRBV30; a possible D gene is TRBD1 (6 bases). Per the germline V gene, CDR1 is GTSNPN and CDR2 is SVGIG (reference sequence). The CDR3 contains 13 residues. Trimming shortened V by 1 base and J by 4 bases, and 10 bases separated the two germline ends. CDR3 bases: TGTGCCTGGAGTGGCGGACAGATCTATGGCTACACCTTC. Its translation: CAWSGGQIYGYTF.

The V gene is TRBV19, the J gene TRBJ2-2; unclear D gene. This CDR3 has 14 residues. Germline V CDR1 and CDR2: LNHDA, SQIVND (reference sequence). Trimming cost V 6 bases and J 6 bases, with 14 bases left between them. CDR3 coding DNA: TGTGCCAGTAGCCTAACCCATGCCGCCGGGGAGCTGTTTTTT. Its protein product is CASSLTHAAGELFF.

The chain combines TRBV9 with TRBJ2-3; TRBD1 matches 8 bases. The ends lost 4 bases at V and 6 bases at J; junction bases unmatched: 13. The CDR3 runs 16 residues. Germline V gene data show CDR1 as SGDLS and CDR2 as YYNGEE. The CDR3 region is CASSLRLGQGSDTQYF. The CDR3 region has the DNA TGTGCCAGCAGCCTCAGGCTCGGACAGGGATCCGATACGCAGTATTTT. Variable domain in full (rest from reference TRBV9 and TRBJ2-3): DSGVTQTPKHLITATGQRVTLRCSPRSGDLSVYWYQQSLDQGLQFLIQYYNGEERAKGNILERFSAQQFPDLHSELNLSSLELGDSALYFCASSLRLGQGSDTQYFGPGTRLTVL.

This sequence joins TRBV20-1 and TRBJ2-1; 10 bases agree with TRBD2. V shed 6 bases and J 8 bases; nucleotides not matched to a gene: 10. The CDR3 is 14 residues long. Germline assignment: CDR1 DFQATT and CDR2 SNEGSKA (reference sequence). The CDR3 DNA follows: TGCAGTGCCAGTTGGTGGCTAGCGGGAGATGAGCAGTTCTTC. Residues: CSASWWLAGDEQFF.

The chain combines TRBV5-4 with TRBJ2-7; D remains unclear. CDR1 is SGHNT, CDR2 YYREEE, per germline (reference sequence). V lost 2 bases to trimming and J lost 4 bases, with 13 bases between them. This CDR3 contains 14 residues. DNA for the CDR3: TGTGCCAGCAGCTTCGGAGTATCCAGATACGAGCAGTACTTC. It yields the protein CASSFGVSRYEQYF.

The chain carries TRBV5-4 and TRBJ2-1; 10 nucleotides agree with TRBD2. The CDR3 totals 16 residues. Germline loops: CDR1 SGHNT, CDR2 YYREEE (reference sequence). Unmatched junction bases numbered 9, after V lost 2 bases and J lost 7 bases. CDR3 amino acids: CASSFRSGRAVNEQFF. The CDR3 DNA reads as TGTGCCAGCAGCTTCCGGAGCGGGAGGGCCGTAAATGAGCAGTTCTTC.

This sequence joins TRBV5-6 and TRBJ1-5; 8 bases line up with TRBD1. Trimming removed 4 bases from V and 2 bases from J; junction bases left unmatched: 5. This CDR3 has 15 amino acids. The germline V gene encodes CDR1 SGHDT and CDR2 YYEEEE. The CDR3 coding sequence is TGTGCCAGCAGCACCCTGACAGGGGGCAATCAGCCCCAGCATTTT. Amino acid sequence: CASSTLTGGNQPQHF.

V usage is TRBV9 and J usage is TRBJ2-3; D may be TRBD1 (6 bases). The CDR3 is made up of 12 amino acids. Germline CDR1 is SGDLS and CDR2 is YYNGEE. V lost 3 bases and J lost 4, with 6 bases in between. The CDR3 DNA sequence: TGTGCCAGCAGCGGGACAGCAGATACGCAGTATTTT. It specifies CASSGTADTQYF.

This chain joins TRBV30 and TRBJ1-2; D gene uncertain. Trimming cost V 4 bases and J 5 bases, with 17 bases left between them. CDR1 GTSNPN and CDR2 SVGIG come from the germline V gene (reference sequence). The CDR3 has 14 amino acids. The CDR3, as DNA: TGTGCCTGGACGGTAGTGAGGACGGGATATGGCTACACCTTC. Encoded protein: CAWTVVRTGYGYTF.